This T cell receptor beta chain was captured in a study of PD-1 blockade in classical Hodgkin lymphoma. Across the whole study: Intravenous delivery of nivolumab at 3 mg/kg to patients occurred every 2 weeks.

Comments on this clone: Its antigen is undetermined. It is unclear where the CDR3 begins or ends on the DNA, so no DNA is shown, and the CDR3 is as TCRdb lists it.

Profiled with immunoSEQ multiplex PCR; TCRdb holds only in-frame clones, not every one. The table includes over 20,000 clones, about two thirds detected once. Brentuximab vedotin exposure varied, and every patient relapsed after autologous stem cell transplantation. The CDR3 is 13 residues long, counting both termini. Germline V gene sequence: CDR1 MDHEN, CDR2 SYDVKM. General study points: Healthy donors were reported to have higher baseline TCR diversity than newly diagnosed patients.

This clonotype originated in a human donor with classical Hodgkin lymphoma. The sample was peripheral blood mononuclear cells (PBMCs), taken at baseline. The rearrangement joins TRBV28 to TRBJ2-2; no check of the table's D call, TRBD2, against the DNA was made. The CDR3 reads CASSILRAGELFF.